This TCR beta chain was documented in a study of brain T cells in children with intractable seizures (dated by TCRdb to the early 2020s). Looking at the study overall: Resected brain tissue from about 50 pediatric epilepsy surgery cases was first screened for immune gene transcripts using a NanoString immunology panel. Of the 12 selected surgery cases, pre-surgery blood was also sequenced for eight, so four had brain tissue only.

The immunoSEQ assay was applied to genomic DNA to generate the TCR beta chain sequences. The original methods were these. CDR3 sequences not starting with the conserved framework cysteine at position 104 were manually removed. To get clonality, the normalized Shannon's Diversity Index was subtracted from one, giving values from 0 (maximal diversity) to 1 (oligoclonal). Chi-squared comparison-of-proportions tests assessed whether the same CDR3 differed in frequency between samples, such as brain versus blood. Public clonotypes were identified through searches of immuneACCESS, and similarity to known antiviral clonotypes was evaluated with the VDJdb browser. TCRdb limited this immuneACCESS table to in-frame rearrangements with V and J called. A share of clones is missing; checked studies link under half to unresolved V genes, and the rest is unexplained. The DNA was the basis for D and trimming; V, J and clone size are from that table. Present in this sample are 80,000 or so clones, about 92% of which were seen just once. The leading ten clones occupy about 1.4% of the sample.

This clone was observed a single time. Its specific antigen is unknown. Base qualities are missing; no much larger clone stands one base away. From the cysteine up to the phenylalanine, the CDR3 has a length of 15 residues. The CDR3 DNA has 45 bases and is translated from base 1. The germline V gene (reference sequence) yields SEHNR for CDR1 and FQNEAQ for CDR2. V loses 1 base of germline sequence and J loses 1 base, and the interval between the two ends is 10 bases. The time point tag for this specimen amounts to: resected brain tissue, or blood drawn just prior to surgery. Surgery cases with the highest brain T cell transcript signatures were selected for TCR beta chain sequencing of brain tissue and, where available, blood. Before surgery, the patients had been given at least one anti-epileptic drug. The TCR-sequenced patients were children whose drug-resistant epilepsy was caused by tuberous sclerosis complex, focal cortical dysplasia, Rasmussen encephalitis or hemimegalencephaly. The Monarch genomic DNA purification kit was used to extract bulk genomic DNA from unsorted brain tissue and whole blood.

The study at large found these results: Because sequencing depth was different between pre-surgery and post-surgery blood, clones absent from the pre-surgery sample may reflect undersampling. The patients' HCMV serostatus was not known, and viral specificity was inferred solely from CDR3 sequence similarity.

The input for sequencing was peripheral blood, taken at surgery. The sequence is built from TRBV7-9 and TRBJ1-1; possibly the D gene is TRBD1, per 6 matching bases. The sequence was obtained from a boy in the first two years of life with tuberous sclerosis and intractable seizures. The bases read TGTGCCAGCAGCTTAGTGGACAGAGGGAACACTGAAGCTTTCTTT. This is translated as CASSLVDRGNTEAFF. Outside the CDR3, residues come from the reference TRBV7-9 and TRBJ1-1 proteins, so the full variable domain is: DTGVSQNPRHKITKRGQNVTFRCDPISEHNRLYWYRQTLGQGPEFLTYFQNEAQLEKSRLLSDRFSAERPKGSFSTLEIQRTEQGDSAMYLCASSLVDRGNTEAFFGQGTRLTVV.